The entry that follows covers one T cell receptor beta chain sequence. What it binds is unknown. This specimen belongs to a study of CD4 T cell repertoires in COVID-19. About the research overall: Relabeled CFSE-low cells, IL-2-expanded for more than 9 days, met spikes from other coronaviruses. Findings of the study overall: Between roughly 7 and 25% of SARS-CoV-2 clonotypes also appeared in SARS-CoV and/or HKU1 spike cultures.

CDR1 SGHNT and CDR2 YYREEE come from the germline V gene (reference sequence). This CDR3 has 15 amino acids. Trimming cost V 4 bases and J 3 bases, with 14 bases left between them. Assay: immunoSEQ multiplex PCR; the TCRdb copy retains only in-frame clones and omits some. The table records about 75,000 clones, about four fifths of them present only once. Sequencing was done directly on freshly isolated, uncultured memory T cells. The sequenced sample was CD4+ T cells from peripheral blood, obtained after recovery from COVID-19. The source is a human donor who had COVID-19. The rearrangement uses TRBV5-4 and TRBJ2-1; the D gene is possibly TRBD1 (5 bases). The CDR3 region is CASSRIGAVYNEQFF. In nucleotides, the CDR3 is TGTGCCAGCAGCCGAATTGGGGCCGTCTACAATGAGCAGTTCTTC. Filled out from reference TRBV5-4 and TRBJ2-1, the complete variable domain reads ETGVTQSPTHLIKTRGQQVTLRCSSQSGHNTVSWYQQALGQGPQFIFQYYREEENGRGNFPPRFSGLQFPNYSSELNVNALELDDSALYLCASSRIGAVYNEQFFGPGTRLTVL.